This TCR beta chain was identified during a study of blood T cell repertoires in COVID-19. Produced via immunoSEQ multiplex PCR; TCRdb's table is partial and in-frame only. The sample consists of a few hundred thousand clones, around nine tenths of them appearing once. V lost 4 bases to trimming and J lost 4 bases, with 14 bases between them. CDR3 size: 14 residues. Germline V gene data show CDR1 as SQVTM and CDR2 as ANQGSEA. Sample: peripheral blood. The origin of this receptor is a man aged 40-50 years who had recovered from COVID-19. The J gene is TRBJ2-1, the V gene TRBV29-1; weak D call: TRBD1 (5 bases). Here the CDR3 reads CSVVLQQVYNEQFF. CDR3 bases: TGCAGCGTTGTCCTCCAACAGGTATACAATGAGCAGTTCTTC.